This T cell receptor (beta chain) derives from a study of T cell repertoires in breast cancer. Unpaired genes were suppressed by blocking oligonucleotides during a second nested PCR. TCRdb independently ran MiXCR on the emulsion pairing reads; one entry per CDR3 protein. The table records roughly 40,000 distinct CDR3 sequences, about 41% of them present only once. Germline CDR1 DFQATT, CDR2 SNEGSKA (reference sequence). V shed 0 bases and J shed 5 bases, with 13 bases lying between them. The CDR3 runs 14 residues. An expanded emulsion RT-PCR with primers for all TCR V genes paired CD8+ T cell chains. This clonotype was seen only a few times.

This clonotype originated in a pool of human donors with breast cancer or a healthy control (not recorded which). Sequencing used CD8+ T cells. The chain employs TRBV20-1 and TRBJ1-2; D perhaps matches TRBD1 (5 bases). As DNA, the CDR3 is TGCAGTGCTAGAGATGAACAGGCCCCATATGGCTACACCTTC. Residues: CSARDEQAPYGYTF.